A selection of T cell receptor beta chains follows, all from one sample in a study of human T cells and chemical hapten exposure. TCRdb reprocessed the RACE reads via MiXCR and lists one record per CDR3 protein. The table has around 120,000 distinct CDR3 sequences, roughly 13% seen once; the top ten hold over 0.85%. The sequences come from whole blood, collected in connection with sensitization to the hapten diphenylcyclopropenone (DPC). The source of these receptors is a man aged 18 to 29 with alopecia areata. Some clones in this sample may be carry-over from other donors' samples. Both conserved end residues are part of each CDR3. Fields, in order: V gene, D gene, J gene, clone size, CDR3 protein, CDR3 DNA. The D gene is left open where the match is weak. Expanded clones are given a class, and other clones once, few, many or no size at all.

TRBV20-1,TRBD1,TRBJ1-4,-,CSAPQGAYEKLFF,TGCAGTGCACCCCAGGGGGCGTATGAAAAACTGTTTTTT
TRBV7-9,-,TRBJ2-3,few,CASSLRDTSTDTQYF,TGTGCCAGCAGCTTAAGGGATACTAGCACAGATACGCAGTATTTT
TRBV18,TRBD1,TRBJ1-5,-,CASSPDYRGLNQPQHF,TGTGCCAGCTCACCCGACTACAGGGGGCTAAATCAGCCCCAGCATTTT
TRBV7-6,TRBD2,TRBJ2-1,few,CASSLIGGSGGQHNEQFF,TGTGCCAGCAGCTTAATAGGAGGCAGCGGGGGGCAACACAATGAGCAGTTCTTC
TRBV11-3,-,TRBJ2-7,few,CASSFTWGKEQYF,TGTGCCAGCAGCTTTACTTGGGGCAAAGAGCAGTACTTC
TRBV6-2/TRBV6-3,TRBD1,TRBJ2-7,-,CASSYRTGVVEQYF,TGTGCCAGCAGCTACAGGACAGGTGTGGTCGAGCAGTACTTC
TRBV5-1,TRBD1,TRBJ2-3,few,CASGTGTDTQYF,TGCGCCAGCGGGACAGGGACAGATACGCAGTATTTT
TRBV20-1,-,TRBJ2-7,few,CSGRRAYEQYF,TGCAGTGGGCGGAGGGCCTACGAGCAGTACTTC
TRBV19,TRBD1,TRBJ1-1,many,CASSQGARTEAFF,TGTGCCAGCTCACAGGGGGCGCGGACTGAAGCTTTCTTT
TRBV20-1,-,TRBJ1-2,-,CSAGTSNYGYTF,TGCAGTGCAGGGACATCTAACTATGGCTACACCTTC
TRBV4-1,-,TRBJ2-2,-,CASSQDFARELFF,TGCGCCAGCAGCCAAGATTTCGCGCGGGAGCTGTTTTTT